One and the same sample provided the 16 T cell receptor beta chains below, sequenced in a study of T cells after yellow fever vaccination. TCRdb analysed the 5' RACE reads with MiXCR anew, one entry per CDR3 protein. The sample has a few hundred thousand distinct CDR3 sequences, 6.8% seen once. The specimen was PBMCs, collected approximately 47 days after the first yellow fever vaccination. These receptors came from a young man who received the YFV17D yellow fever vaccine.

The V call is TRBV5-4, the J call TRBJ2-7; D ambiguous. Trimming took 0 bases from V and 6 from J, leaving 16 bases between them. The CDR3 loop spans 15 amino acids. Germline lookup yields CDR1 SGHNT and CDR2 YYREEE (reference sequence). The CDR3 sequence: CASSLGPASGGEQYV. CDR3 DNA sequence: TGTGCCAGCAGCTTGGGGCCCGCTTCAGGTGGCGAGCAGTACGTC.

This sequence joins TRBV29-1 and TRBJ2-3, with 7 bases lining up with TRBD2. Looked up from germline, CDR1 is SQVTM and CDR2 is ANQGSEA. V dropped 7 bases and J dropped 0; count of bases not matched to a gene: 19. CDR3 length: 18 residues. The CDR3 sequence: CSARVGRGRVASTDTQYF. The DNA of the CDR3 is TGCAGCGCTCGCGTGGGAAGAGGGAGGGTGGCAAGCACAGATACGCAGTATTTT.

This chain joins TRBV5-1 and TRBJ2-3; 13 nucleotides match TRBD2. V gave up 4 bases and J gave up 6 bases; unmatched junction bases: 8. CDR1 and CDR2 from the germline V gene are SGHRS and YFSETQ. CDR3 length: 16 residues. The CDR3 loop is CASSRGTGLAGDTQYF. CDR3 in DNA: TGCGCCAGCAGCCGGGGGACGGGACTAGCGGGGGATACGCAGTATTTT. Drawing the rest from reference TRBV5-1 and TRBJ2-3, the complete variable domain is KAGVTQTPRYLIKTRGQQVTLSCSPISGHRSVSWYQQTPGQGLQFLFEYFSETQRNKGNFPGRFSGRQFSNSRSEMNVSTLELGDSALYLCASSRGTGLAGDTQYFGPGTRLTVL.

Many counts were recorded for this clonotype. The genes are TRBV6-2 or TRBV6-3 and TRBJ2-5, with a weak D call TRBD1 (6 bases). Germline CDR1 reads MNHEY; CDR2 reads SVGEGT. The CDR3 length is 16 residues. V was clipped by 4 bases and J by 2 bases, with 17 bases between them. Here the CDR3 reads CASSSPDRSPQETQYF. Written as DNA, the CDR3 is TGTGCCAGCAGTTCCCCGGACAGATCTCCGCAAGAGACCCAGTACTTC.

The rearrangement uses TRBV19 and TRBJ2-1; TRBD2 agrees at 8 bases. V trimming: 5 bases; J trimming: 9 bases; junction bases outside the gene matches: 9. The germline CDR1 and CDR2 sequences are LNHDA and SQIVND (reference sequence). The CDR3 has 14 amino acids. In DNA form, the CDR3 reads TGTGCCAGTAGTCCCGGGACTAGTGGGGTTGAGCAGTTCTTC. Protein product: CASSPGTSGVEQFF.

This clonotype was seen a handful of times. CDR3 sequence: CASSRTSDGETQYF. In DNA form, the CDR3 reads TGCGCCAGCAGCCGAACTAGCGACGGTGAGACCCAGTACTTC. The rearrangement joins TRBV4-1 to TRBJ2-5; the match to TRBD2 covers 7 bases. The CDR3 runs 14 residues. The ends lost 4 bases at V and 5 bases at J; junction bases unmatched: 7. The germline CDR1 and CDR2 sequences are MGHRA and YSYEKL.

This clonotype was seen a handful of times. The chain employs TRBV6-5 and TRBJ1-1; D is unresolved. With 2 bases removed from V and 0 bases from J, the gap between germline ends came to 10 bases. The V gene's germline CDR1 is MNHEY and CDR2 SVGAGI. The CDR3 is 15 residues long. The CDR3 DNA follows: TGTGCCAGCAGTTACAGTTCGATCATGAACACTGAAGCTTTCTTT. It translates to CASSYSSIMNTEAFF.

This clonotype was detected only a few times. This chain links TRBV18 with TRBJ2-2; D is ambiguous. V was pared by 0 bases and J by 4 bases, with 9 bases between. Germline lookup yields CDR1 KGHSH and CDR2 LQKENI. The length of the CDR3 is 15 residues. CDR3: CASSPPRSTTGELFF. The DNA for the CDR3 is TGTGCCAGCTCACCACCGAGGTCGACCACCGGGGAGCTGTTTTTT.

This clonotype showed up just a few times. The rearrangement joins TRBV29-1 to TRBJ2-4; TRBD1 is a possible D gene (7 bases). CDR1 is SQVTM, CDR2 ANQGSEA, per germline. Trimming took off 7 bases at V and 1 base at J, with 29 bases between the two ends. CDR3 length equals 19 residues. The CDR3 DNA follows: TGCAGCGGCGGTAGTTTGCGGGACAGAGGAGCATCTGCCAAAAACATTCAGTACTTC. It specifies CSGGSLRDRGASAKNIQYF. The entire variable domain, with the rest obtained from reference TRBV29-1 and TRBJ2-4, is as follows: SAVISQKPSRDICQRGTSLTIQCQVDSQVTMMFWYRQQPGQSLTLIATANQGSEATYESGFVIDKFPISRPNLTFSTLTVSNMSPEDSSIYLCSGGSLRDRGASAKNIQYFGAGTRLSVL.

This clonotype was detected ten times or more. The V and J genes are TRBV10-3 and TRBJ2-7, with D perhaps matching TRBD2 (6 bases). Trimming cost V 0 bases and J 4 bases, with 13 bases left between them. The CDR3 extends over 15 amino acids. Germline CDR1 reads ENHRY; CDR2 reads SYGVKD. The CDR3 reads CAISESAGTVYEQYV. The CDR3 DNA reads TGTGCCATCAGTGAGTCTGCGGGGACGGTATACGAGCAGTACGTC.

This clonotype turned up a few times. J is TRBJ2-5 and V is TRBV10-2, with D unresolved. This CDR3 contains 13 residues. Trimming pared 3 bases from V and 3 bases from J, leaving 8 bases between. Germline CDR1 is WSHSY and CDR2 is SAAADI. Here the CDR3 DNA reads TGCGCCAGCAGTGACTCCAGTAAAGAGACCCAGTACTTC. This gives the protein CASSDSSKETQYF.

The rearrangement uses TRBV5-1 and TRBJ2-7; 8 positions agree with TRBD1. Germline values: CDR1 SGHRS, CDR2 YFSETQ. The junction had 6 bases not matched to a gene; V was cut back by 2 bases and J by 5 bases. This CDR3 has 14 amino acids. CDR3: CASSLQGVPDEQYF. The CDR3 nucleotides are TGCGCCAGCAGCTTACAGGGGGTACCAGACGAGCAGTACTTC.

This clonotype was found a few times. V and J are TRBV19 and TRBJ2-3; tentatively, D is TRBD1 (6 bases). Germline V CDR1 and CDR2: LNHDA, SQIVND (reference sequence). This CDR3 has 13 residues. The germline V and J ends were trimmed by 6 bases and 1 base, with 8 bases remaining between them. The CDR3 loop is CASSHRGTDTQYF. The CDR3 bases are TGTGCCAGTAGCCACAGGGGCACAGATACGCAGTATTTT.

This chain uses TRBV7-9 with TRBJ1-5; D might be TRBD1 (6 bases). The germline V gene has CDR1 SEHNR and CDR2 FQNEAQ (reference sequence). The CDR3 covers 12 residues. Deletions cut 8 bases from V and 7 bases from J, with 12 bases between. The DNA of the CDR3 is TGTGCCAGCGGGGGCTTTGGACAGCCCCAGCATTTT. This encodes CASGGFGQPQHF.

In this sample, this clonotype turned up many times. The chain couples TRBV12-3 or TRBV12-4 to TRBJ1-5, with 7 positions matching TRBD1. V gave up 6 bases and J gave up 2 bases; unmatched junction bases: 10. The CDR3 is made up of 16 amino acids. The CDR3 DNA is TGTGCCAGCAGCTCAGCCGGGACAGTCGGCAATCAGCCCCAGCATTTT. Translated, it gives CASSSAGTVGNQPQHF.

The genes are TRBV7-2 and TRBJ1-1; D is unclear. The V and J ends lost 0 bases and 12 bases respectively, with 8 bases between them. Germline loops: CDR1 SGHTA, CDR2 FQGNSA. This CDR3 is 11 amino acids long. The CDR3 is CASSLAGLSFF. In DNA, the CDR3 is TGTGCCAGCAGCTTAGCGGGTTTGTCTTTCTTT.